The T cell receptor (beta chain) under discussion was sequenced for a study of neurological immune-mediated disorders. Findings and caveats of the study: Private repertoires in all groups were suggested, as expanded clones shared no CDR3 amino acid sequences across subjects. Expansion of TCR clones was greatest in HTLV-1-associated myelopathy and smallest in multiple sclerosis, where it fell below that of healthy controls.

Trimming cost V 1 base and J 4 bases, with 8 bases left between them. The germline V gene encodes CDR1 SGHDN and CDR2 FVKESK. This CDR3 spans 13 amino acids. The cDNA was produced through 5'RACE with 10-nucleotide random UMIs. TCRdb used MiXCR to reprocess the 5' RACE reads, holding one entry per CDR3 protein. The profile covers 30,000 to 40,000 distinct CDR3 sequences, with nearly 7.5% appearing a single time and around 4.5% taken by the ten largest. For the unsorted libraries, 2 million PBMCs stored at -80 C served as input. Remarks on this clonotype: Its antigen is as yet unknown.

The sequencing sample was made of PBMCs. The TCR comes from a woman aged 40 to 50 in good health. The chain has TRBV14 and TRBJ2-7, with D possibly TRBD1 on 5 matching bases. CDR3 sequence: CASSQVTAYEQYF. As DNA, the CDR3 is TGTGCCAGCAGCCAAGTGACAGCTTACGAGCAGTACTTC.